This T cell receptor (beta chain) is from a study of blood T cells in healthy people across ages. A sample-barcoded 5' primer and a J-beta primer mix were used in a second PCR of about 7 to 12 cycles. Using its own MiXCR run on the 5' RACE reads, TCRdb lists one record per CDR3 protein. This sample carries approximately 490,000 distinct CDR3 sequences, 24% of them seen once, and the ten largest clones take 8.7%. This CDR3 has 15 residues. Trimming left V 1 base short and J 3 bases short, with 9 bases between. The germline CDR1 and CDR2 sequences are KGHDR and SFDVKD. General study results and limits: TCR beta diversity per million T cells fell roughly linearly with age.

On this clonotype itself: The antigen is not known.

These sequences were also reported in another study, on T cells of mothers and their children.

Sequencing used blood. The receptor was isolated from a boy aged 5 to 17 in good health. The V call is TRBV24-1, the J call TRBJ2-1, with D maybe TRBD1 (6 bases). The CDR3 nucleotides read TGTGCCACCAGTGATTTTGGGACACACTACAATGAGCAGTTCTTC. It encodes CATSDFGTHYNEQFF.